This TCR beta chain was found in a study of blood T cells in healthy people across ages. As concerns this clonotype: Its antigen is undetermined.

In germline, CDR1 is SGHAT, CDR2 FQNNGV. Deletions cut 2 bases from V and 3 bases from J, with 16 bases between. The CDR3 totals 16 residues. General study points: A strong correlation was seen between TCR beta diversity and naive T cell percentage.

Primed by a sample-barcoded 5' primer and a J-beta primer mix, a second PCR proceeded for 7 to 11 cycles. Using its own MiXCR run on the 5' RACE reads, TCRdb lists one record per CDR3 protein. The sample lists 1.5 million to 2 million distinct CDR3 sequences, 25% to 30% occurring once. This clonotype originated in a woman in her thirties in good health. This rearrangement joins TRBV11-2 to TRBJ2-5; perhaps TRBD2 as D (5 bases). Sequenced input: blood. DNA of the CDR3: TGTGCCAGCAGCTTATCCCCAGCGGCCACCGAAGAGACCCAGTACTTC. It yields the protein CASSLSPAATEETQYF.